Each of the 30 T cell receptor beta chains below was sequenced from the same sample in a study of T cell responses to AZD1222 COVID-19 vaccine. Only in-frame clones appear in the TCRdb table, and some are missing; sequencing was by immunoSEQ multiplex PCR. The sample holds approximately 110,000 clones, about 90% seen once. Sample: peripheral blood, taken 28 days after the second AZD1222 dose. These receptors all come from an adult who received the AZD1222 COVID-19 vaccine.

The rearrangement joins TRBV6-1 to TRBJ1-6, with D unclear. This CDR3 has 13 amino acids. Germline CDR1 MNHNS, CDR2 SASEGT. The germline V and J ends were trimmed by 2 bases and 10 bases, with 9 bases remaining between them. The CDR3, as DNA: TGTGCCAGCAGTGAATTGATTGGCTCACCCCTCCACTTT. It yields the protein CASSELIGSPLHF.

This chain connects TRBV6-2 or TRBV6-3 to TRBJ1-2; D is unresolved. The germline CDR1 and CDR2 sequences are MNHEY and SVGEGT. V gave up 3 bases and J gave up 5 bases, with 10 bases separating them. The CDR3 has 13 amino acids. The CDR3 region is CASSYGYGYGYTF. In DNA form, the CDR3 reads TGTGCCAGCAGTTATGGCTACGGGTATGGCTACACCTTC.

The rearrangement joins TRBV6-4 to TRBJ2-3, with D tentatively TRBD1 (5 bases). V shed 3 bases and J shed 0 bases, with 7 bases lying between them. Per the germline V gene, CDR1 is MRHNA and CDR2 is SNTAGT. The length of the CDR3 is 14 residues. CDR3 amino acids: CASSESGSTDTQYF. As DNA, the CDR3 is TGTGCCAGCAGTGAATCAGGGAGCACAGATACGCAGTATTTT.

The J gene is TRBJ1-4, the V gene TRBV4-1; D is undetermined. The CDR3 length is 14 residues. The germline V gene has CDR1 MGHRA and CDR2 YSYEKL. V lost 3 bases and J 4 bases, leaving 9 bases between the germline ends. The CDR3 DNA follows: TGCGCCAGCAGCCAGCCGATCATTAATGAAAAACTGTTTTTT. It specifies CASSQPIINEKLFF.

V gene TRBV21-1 combines with J gene TRBJ1-3; TRBD1 was called by the table and not checked on the DNA. TRBV21-1 is annotated as a pseudogene. The CDR3 loop spans 18 amino acids. The DNA for the CDR3 is TGTGCCAGCTTCGCCGCGGGAAAGGAAGGACAGGAGGGAAACACCATATATTTT. Protein sequence: CASFAAGKEGQEGNTIYF.

This chain uses TRBV23-1 with TRBJ2-5; 7 positions match TRBD2. TRBV23-1 falls under the ORF class, with uncertain function. V dropped 7 bases and J dropped 5; count of bases not matched to a gene: 7. The CDR3 is made up of 13 amino acids. The CDR3 loop is CASTFREGETQYF. In nucleotides, the CDR3 is TGCGCCAGCACCTTTAGGGAGGGGGAGACCCAGTACTTC.

V and J are TRBV28 and TRBJ1-5, with TRBD1 identical over 9 bases. V lost 4 bases and J lost 0; bases outside the gene matches: 4. This CDR3 has 16 amino acids. CDR1 is MDHEN, CDR2 SYDVKM, per germline. For the CDR3, the DNA is TGTGCCAGCAGTTACGGACAGGGGCATAGCAATCAGCCCCAGCATTTT. Encoded protein: CASSYGQGHSNQPQHF.

This chain links TRBV5-5 with TRBJ1-1; possible D gene TRBD1, 6 bases. This CDR3 comprises 11 residues. Per germline, CDR1 SGHKS and CDR2 YYEKEE (reference sequence). Trimming took off 2 bases at V and 12 bases at J, with 11 bases between the two ends. Here the CDR3 DNA reads TGTGCCAGCAGCTTCGGACAGCCCTCTTTCTTT. Its translation: CASSFGQPSFF.

The chain uses TRBV27 and TRBJ2-7; either TRBD1 or TRBD2 may supply D (5 bases each). The CDR3 length is 20 residues. Germline V gene lookup returns CDR1 MNHEY and CDR2 SMNVEV (reference sequence). V was clipped by 4 bases and J by 2 bases, with 30 bases between them. The CDR3 loop is CASSSYSGTDMGPLPYEQYF. Written as DNA, the CDR3 is TGTGCCAGCAGTTCTTATTCCGGGACGGATATGGGCCCTCTGCCCTACGAGCAGTACTTC.

A word on this clone: One end of the junction fails to match germline, which may point to a read error. The rearrangement joins TRBV27 to TRBJ2-1, with 7 bases lining up with TRBD2. This CDR3 contains 13 residues. The germline V gene encodes CDR1 MNHEY and CDR2 SMNVEV (reference sequence). CDR3 in DNA: TGTGCCAGCAGTCTCAAAATAGCGGGCACGGGGGTCTTC. It codes for CASSLKIAGTGVF.

This chain joins TRBV6-5 and TRBJ2-7; D is unclear. Trimming left V 7 bases short and J 3 bases short, with 7 bases between. From germline, CDR1 is MNHEY and CDR2 SVGAGI. The CDR3 is made up of 11 amino acids. For the CDR3, the DNA is TGTGCCAGCACCAATTTCTACGAGCAGTACTTC. Translated: CASTNFYEQYF.

V is TRBV7-3 and J is TRBJ2-7; 8 bases align to TRBD1. The V segment lost 1 base and the J segment 3 bases; nucleotides outside the gene matches: 5. CDR3 length: 15 residues. CDR1 and CDR2 from the germline V gene are SGHTA and FQGTGA. The chain's CDR3 is CASSLNRDRLYEQYF. CDR3 DNA: TGTGCCAGCAGCTTAAACCGGGACAGGCTCTACGAGCAGTACTTC.

This clone was seen more than once but under ten times. V gene TRBV9 combines with J gene TRBJ2-7; 9 positions match TRBD1. Trimming at V came to 1 base and at J to 3 bases, leaving 2 bases not matched to a gene. The germline CDR1 and CDR2 sequences are SGDLS and YYNGEE. CDR3 length: 14 residues. The CDR3 DNA is TGTGCCAGCAGCGTACGGGACAGGGTCTACGAGCAGTACTTC. It yields the protein CASSVRDRVYEQYF.

The genes are TRBV6-5 and TRBJ2-3; D not resolved. V lost 4 bases, J lost 0 bases, and 11 bases lay in between. In germline, CDR1 is MNHEY, CDR2 SVGAGI. The CDR3 has 15 amino acids. CDR3: CASSLGTPSTDTQYF. The CDR3 bases are TGTGCCAGCAGTTTAGGCACACCAAGCACAGATACGCAGTATTTT.

The V and J genes are TRBV5-1 and TRBJ1-5; 8 nucleotides match TRBD1. The germline V gene has CDR1 SGHRS and CDR2 YFSETQ. The CDR3 is 16 residues long. The trim removed 0 bases at V and 4 bases at J, leaving 6 bases unmatched. The CDR3 protein is CASSLGVDRGNQPQHF. The DNA of the CDR3 is TGCGCCAGCAGCTTGGGGGTAGACAGGGGAAATCAGCCCCAGCATTTT. Filled out from reference TRBV5-1 and TRBJ1-5, the complete variable domain reads KAGVTQTPRYLIKTRGQQVTLSCSPISGHRSVSWYQQTPGQGLQFLFEYFSETQRNKGNFPGRFSGRQFSNSRSEMNVSTLELGDSALYLCASSLGVDRGNQPQHFGDGTRLSIL.

The chain links TRBV29-1 to TRBJ2-2; TRBD2 matches at 7 bases. The length of the CDR3 is 16 residues. Unmatched junction bases numbered 11, after V lost 2 bases and J lost 5 bases. Germline CDR1 SQVTM, CDR2 ANQGSEA. DNA for the CDR3: TGCAGCGTTGAATTGGGGGGGAGTTGGCGGACCGGGGAGCTGTTTTTT. Translating gives CSVELGGSWRTGELFF.

The chain recombines TRBV28 with TRBJ2-5, with D possibly TRBD2 on 5 matching bases. CDR3 length equals 11 residues. CDR1 and CDR2 from the germline V gene are MDHEN and SYDVKM. V shed 5 bases and J shed 9 bases, with 10 bases lying between them. CDR3 bases: TGTGCCAGCAGTCCCCCCGGGGCCCAGTACTTC. As protein: CASSPPGAQYF. The full variable domain, with the rest looked up from reference TRBV28 and TRBJ2-5, is DVKVTQSSRYLVKRTGEKVFLECVQDMDHENMFWYRQDPGLGLRLIYFSYDVKMKEKGDIPEGYSVSREKKERFSLILESASTNQTSMYLCASSPPGAQYFGPGTRLLVL.

This clone was detected only a few times. The chain has TRBV27 and TRBJ1-1; TRBD1 matches 7 bases. The V and J ends lost 5 bases and 0 bases, in that order; junction bases with no gene match: 15. Germline values: CDR1 MNHEY, CDR2 SMNVEV (reference sequence). The CDR3 extends over 18 amino acids. CDR3 residues: CASSPLAGTVRLNTEAFF. Here the CDR3 DNA reads TGTGCCAGCAGTCCACTAGCTGGGACAGTTCGATTGAACACTGAAGCTTTCTTT.

This sequence joins TRBV6-6 and TRBJ2-1; D might be TRBD1 or TRBD2, each matching 5 bases. The germline V and J ends were trimmed by 5 bases and 0 bases, with 17 bases remaining between them. Germline V CDR1 and CDR2: MNHNY, SVGAGI (reference sequence). The CDR3 runs to 17 residues. The CDR3 spells CASSPSPAGSSYNEQFF. The CDR3 nucleotides read TGTGCCAGCAGTCCCTCCCCCGCAGGGAGCTCCTACAATGAGCAGTTCTTC.

The chain couples TRBV7-2 to TRBJ2-7; 9 bases are a match to TRBD2. There are 15 residues in the CDR3. The trim removed 0 bases at V and 3 bases at J, leaving 3 bases unmatched. CDR1 and CDR2 (germline): SGHTA, FQGNSA. This CDR3 reads CASSLAGTSNYEQYF. For the CDR3, the DNA is TGTGCCAGCAGCTTAGCGGGGACTAGCAACTACGAGCAGTACTTC.

The chain uses TRBV7-6 and TRBJ1-3; perhaps TRBD1 as D (6 bases). This CDR3 has 18 amino acids. Germline CDR1 and CDR2: SGHVS and FNYEAQ. V lost 6 bases, J lost 0 bases, and 21 bases lay in between. CDR3 loop: CASSFLGGQQASGNTIYF. CDR3 DNA: TGTGCCAGCAGTTTCTTGGGCGGACAGCAAGCCTCTGGAAACACCATATATTTT.

In its sample, this clone was seen a few times. The chain has TRBV7-3 and TRBJ2-1; no clear D. The germline V and J ends were trimmed by 3 bases and 4 bases, with 13 bases remaining between them. This CDR3 is built from 15 residues. Germline V gene lookup returns CDR1 SGHTA and CDR2 FQGTGA. CDR3 DNA sequence: TGTGCCAGCAGCTTCGACATATTAGGATACAATGAGCAGTTCTTC. This translates into CASSFDILGYNEQFF.

The chain combines TRBV6-2 or TRBV6-3 with TRBJ1-1; TRBD1 matches at 11 bases. This CDR3 contains 15 residues. From germline, CDR1 is MNHEY and CDR2 SVGEGT. J lost 4 bases, V lost 0 bases, and 1 base had no gene match. In nucleotides, the CDR3 is TGTGCCAGCAGTTACTCCGGGACAGGGGGCACTGAAGCTTTCTTT. Amino acids: CASSYSGTGGTEAFF.

This clone occurred once. The chain employs TRBV7-8 and TRBJ2-3; 16 positions agree with TRBD2. CDR1 is SGHVS and CDR2 is FQNEAQ in the germline V gene. J was trimmed by 6 bases and V by 7 bases; bases with no gene match: 4. The CDR3 runs 15 residues. The CDR3 is CASTGTSGGADTQYF. CDR3 coding DNA: TGTGCCAGCACCGGGACTAGCGGGGGGGCTGATACGCAGTATTTT.

The sample holds a few counts of this clone. This rearrangement joins TRBV28 to TRBJ1-1; TRBD1 is a possible D gene (6 bases). CDR1 and CDR2 from the germline V gene are MDHEN and SYDVKM. The CDR3 is 12 amino acids. V lost 3 bases to trimming and J lost 8 bases, with 10 bases between them. For the CDR3, the DNA is TGTGCCAGCAGTTTCCGGACAGCCGAAGCTTTCTTT. Its protein is CASSFRTAEAFF.

The chain joins TRBV7-3 to TRBJ2-7; 12 nucleotides agree with TRBD2. V gave up 6 bases and J gave up 4 bases; unmatched junction bases: 7. This CDR3 region has 15 residues. CDR1 and CDR2 from the germline V gene are SGHTA and FQGTGA. CDR3 amino acids: CASRILAGGLYEQYF. CDR3 coding DNA: TGTGCCAGCAGGATCCTAGCGGGAGGGTTATACGAGCAGTACTTC. The complete variable domain, with remaining parts taken from reference TRBV7-3 and TRBJ2-7, reads GAGVSQTPSNKVTEKGKYVELRCDPISGHTALYWYRQSLGQGPEFLIYFQGTGAADDSGLPNDRFFAVRPEGSVSTLKIQRTERGDSAVYLCASRILAGGLYEQYFGPGTRLTVT.

The chain combines TRBV3-1 (or the pseudogene TRBV3-2) with TRBJ2-6, with D unresolved. CDR1 is LGHDT, CDR2 YNNKEL, per germline (reference sequence). Trimming took off 4 bases at V and 0 bases at J, with 10 bases between the two ends. The CDR3 totals 16 residues. CDR3 protein: CASSRHSLSGANVLTF. The CDR3 DNA is TGTGCCAGCAGCCGGCACAGCCTCTCTGGGGCCAACGTCCTGACTTTC.

This clone was detected once. J is TRBJ1-6 and V is TRBV27; possible D gene TRBD1, 5 bases. The CDR3 is 14 amino acids. V was shortened by 8 bases and J by 7 bases, with 15 bases between the two germline ends. Per the germline V gene, CDR1 is MNHEY and CDR2 is SMNVEV (reference sequence). CDR3 coding DNA: TGTGCCAGCGCCAGGGCGAGCCCCAATTCACCCCTCCACTTT. Residues: CASARASPNSPLHF.

V gene TRBV19 combines with J gene TRBJ1-3; D uncertain. The germline CDR1 and CDR2 sequences are LNHDA and SQIVND (reference sequence). Between the trimmed V and J ends, which lost 7 bases and 0 bases, there was a span of 16 bases. The CDR3 sequence is 16 residues long. In nucleotides, the CDR3 is TGTGCCAGTACCCGTGGGCCCACAAGCTCTGGAAACACCATATATTTT. Its protein is CASTRGPTSSGNTIYF.

Points on this clone: The same CDR3 is also encoded by other DNA sequences in this sample. The gene calls are TRBV4-3 and TRBJ1-2; no clear D. Trimming took off 0 bases at V and 2 bases at J, with 10 bases between the two ends. Germline CDR1 LGHNA, CDR2 YSLEER. There are 15 residues in the CDR3. The CDR3 here is CASSQDRGGNYGYTF. DNA for the CDR3: TGCGCCAGCAGCCAAGATCGGGGAGGGAACTATGGCTACACCTTC.